This TCR beta chain is drawn from a study of identical twins. General study results and limits: While abundant cord blood beta clonotypes carried fewer insertions, memory repertoires showed no such pattern. Partial confounding of zero-insertion analyses by invariant MAIT and iNKT cells was possible. Models predicted too little out-of-frame TCR alpha sharing in monozygotic twins.

This CDR3 has 15 amino acids. V dropped 4 bases and J dropped 6; count of bases not matched to a gene: 8. The germline gives CDR1 DFQATT, CDR2 SNEGSKA (reference sequence). Unique molecular identifiers were present on the cDNA, and a universal primer site came from template switching. TCRdb independently ran MiXCR on the 5' RACE reads; one entry per CDR3 protein. Of 1.5 million to 2 million distinct CDR3 sequences in the sample, about 32% were seen once. Details on this clonotype: Its specificity is not known.

The rearrangement joins TRBV20-1 to TRBJ1-6; 8 bases are a match to TRBD1. The sequenced sample was cord blood. The sequence was collected from a newborn girl in good health. CDR3 bases: TGCAGTGCTACGAGGACAGGGAGGGGTAATTCACCCCTCCACTTT. Protein product: CSATRTGRGNSPLHF.